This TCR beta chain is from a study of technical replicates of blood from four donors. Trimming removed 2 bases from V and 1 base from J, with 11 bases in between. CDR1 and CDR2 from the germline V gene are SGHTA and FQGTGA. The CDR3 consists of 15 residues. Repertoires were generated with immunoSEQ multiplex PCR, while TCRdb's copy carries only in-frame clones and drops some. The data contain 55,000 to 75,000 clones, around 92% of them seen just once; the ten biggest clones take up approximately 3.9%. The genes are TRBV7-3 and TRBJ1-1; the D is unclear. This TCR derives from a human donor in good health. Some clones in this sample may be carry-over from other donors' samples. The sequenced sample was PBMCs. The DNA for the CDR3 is TGTGCCAGCAGCTTAGCTTTTACTCCGAACACTGAAGCTTTCTTT. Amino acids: CASSLAFTPNTEAFF.